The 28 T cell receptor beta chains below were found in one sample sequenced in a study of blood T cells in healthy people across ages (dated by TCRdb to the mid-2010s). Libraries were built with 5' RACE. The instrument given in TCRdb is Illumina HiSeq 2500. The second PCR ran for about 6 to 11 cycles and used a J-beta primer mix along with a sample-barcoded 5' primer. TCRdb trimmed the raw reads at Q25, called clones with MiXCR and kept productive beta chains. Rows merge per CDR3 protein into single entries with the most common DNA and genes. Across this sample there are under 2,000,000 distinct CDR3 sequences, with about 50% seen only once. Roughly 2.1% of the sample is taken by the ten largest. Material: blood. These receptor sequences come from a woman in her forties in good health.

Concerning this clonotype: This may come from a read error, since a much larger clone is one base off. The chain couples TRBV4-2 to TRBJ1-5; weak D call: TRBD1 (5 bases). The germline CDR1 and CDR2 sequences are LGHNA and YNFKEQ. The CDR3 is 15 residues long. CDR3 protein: CASSPKQDSKQPQHF. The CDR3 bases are TGTGCCAGCAGCCCCAAACAGGATAGCAAGCAGCCCCAGCATTTT.

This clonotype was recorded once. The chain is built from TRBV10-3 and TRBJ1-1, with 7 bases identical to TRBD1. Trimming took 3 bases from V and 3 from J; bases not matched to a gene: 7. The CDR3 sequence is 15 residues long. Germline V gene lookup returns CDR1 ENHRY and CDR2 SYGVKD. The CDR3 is CAISDSRGAYTEAFF. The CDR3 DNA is TGTGCCATCAGTGACAGCAGGGGGGCTTACACTGAAGCTTTCTTT.

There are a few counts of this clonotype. The CDR3 DNA sequence: TGCAGTGCTAGAGACGCAGGGAACTATGGCTACACCTTC. As protein: CSARDAGNYGYTF. The chain recombines TRBV20-1 with TRBJ1-2; D may be TRBD1 (5 bases). V was shortened by 0 bases and J by 2 bases, with 7 bases between the two germline ends. This CDR3 has 13 amino acids. Germline CDR1 reads DFQATT; CDR2 reads SNEGSKA (reference sequence).

CDR3 in amino acids: CASSYSLTSGGYQETQYF. The CDR3 bases are TGTGCCAGCAGTTACTCCTTGACTAGCGGGGGATATCAAGAGACCCAGTACTTC. The chain combines TRBV6-2 or TRBV6-3 with TRBJ2-5; 12 nucleotides line up with TRBD2. V gave up 0 bases and J gave up 2 bases; unmatched junction bases: 7. This CDR3 spans 18 amino acids. CDR1 is MNHEY, CDR2 SVGEGT, per germline.

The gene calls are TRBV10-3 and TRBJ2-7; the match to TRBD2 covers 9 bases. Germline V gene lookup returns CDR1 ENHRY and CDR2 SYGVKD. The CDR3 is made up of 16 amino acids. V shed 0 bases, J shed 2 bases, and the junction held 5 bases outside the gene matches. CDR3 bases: TGTGCCATCAGTGAGTCTGTCCTAGCGGGGACCTACGAGCAGTACTTC. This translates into CAISESVLAGTYEQYF.

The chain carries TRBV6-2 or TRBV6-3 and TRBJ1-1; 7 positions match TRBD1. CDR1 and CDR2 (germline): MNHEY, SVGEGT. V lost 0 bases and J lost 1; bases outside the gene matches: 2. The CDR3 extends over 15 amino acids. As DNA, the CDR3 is TGTGCCAGCAGTTACTCAGGGACAGAGAACACTGAAGCTTTCTTT. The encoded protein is CASSYSGTENTEAFF.

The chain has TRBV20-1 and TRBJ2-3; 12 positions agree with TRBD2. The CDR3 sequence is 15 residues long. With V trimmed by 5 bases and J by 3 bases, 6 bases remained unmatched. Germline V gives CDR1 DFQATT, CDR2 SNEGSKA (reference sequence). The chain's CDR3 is CSAGGLAGSTDTQYF. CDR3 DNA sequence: TGCAGTGCTGGCGGACTAGCGGGGAGTACAGATACGCAGTATTTT.

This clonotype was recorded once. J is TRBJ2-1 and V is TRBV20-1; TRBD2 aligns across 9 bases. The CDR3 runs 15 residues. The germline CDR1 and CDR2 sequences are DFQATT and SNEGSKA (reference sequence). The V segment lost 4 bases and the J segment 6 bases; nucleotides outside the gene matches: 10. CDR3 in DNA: TGCAGTGCTAAGCATGGACTAGCGTATTCCAATGAGCAGTTCTTC. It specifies CSAKHGLAYSNEQFF.

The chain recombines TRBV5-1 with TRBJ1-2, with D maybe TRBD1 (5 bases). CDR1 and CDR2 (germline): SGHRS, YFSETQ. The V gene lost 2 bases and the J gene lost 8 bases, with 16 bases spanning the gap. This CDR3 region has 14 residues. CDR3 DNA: TGCGCCAGCAGCTTTGATGAAATTGGGGGGGGCTACACCTTC. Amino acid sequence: CASSFDEIGGGYTF.

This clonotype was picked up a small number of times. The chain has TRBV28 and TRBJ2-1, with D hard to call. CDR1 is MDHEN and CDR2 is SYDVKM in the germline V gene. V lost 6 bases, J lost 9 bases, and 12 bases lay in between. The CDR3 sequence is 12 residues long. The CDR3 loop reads CASSPQIPEQFF. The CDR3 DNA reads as TGTGCCAGCAGCCCGCAGATTCCTGAGCAGTTCTTC.

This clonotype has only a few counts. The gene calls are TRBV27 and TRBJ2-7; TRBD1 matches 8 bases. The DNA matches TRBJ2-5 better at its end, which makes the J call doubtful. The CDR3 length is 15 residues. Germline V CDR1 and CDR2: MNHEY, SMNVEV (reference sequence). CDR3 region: CASSSPPGGQETQYF. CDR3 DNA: TGTGCCAGCAGTTCCCCCCCAGGGGGCCAGGAGACCCAGTACTTC.

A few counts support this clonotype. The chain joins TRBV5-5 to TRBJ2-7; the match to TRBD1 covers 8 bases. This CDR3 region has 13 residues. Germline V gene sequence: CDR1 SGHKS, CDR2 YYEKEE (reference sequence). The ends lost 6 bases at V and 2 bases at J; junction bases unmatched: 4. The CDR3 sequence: CASIDRGPYEQYF. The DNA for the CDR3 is TGTGCCAGCATCGACAGGGGTCCCTACGAGCAGTACTTC.

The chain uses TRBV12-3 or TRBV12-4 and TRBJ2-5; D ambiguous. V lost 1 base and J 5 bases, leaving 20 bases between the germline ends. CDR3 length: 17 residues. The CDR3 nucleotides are TGTGCCAGCAGTTTAGGAACGTCCGGACGAGTCAGGGAGACCCAGTACTTC. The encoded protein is CASSLGTSGRVRETQYF.

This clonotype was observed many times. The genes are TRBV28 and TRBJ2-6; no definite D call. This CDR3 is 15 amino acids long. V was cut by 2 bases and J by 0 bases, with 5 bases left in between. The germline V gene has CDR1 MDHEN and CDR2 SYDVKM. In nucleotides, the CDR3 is TGTGCCAGCAGTTTAGGTTTCTCTGGGGCCAACGTCCTGACTTTC. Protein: CASSLGFSGANVLTF.

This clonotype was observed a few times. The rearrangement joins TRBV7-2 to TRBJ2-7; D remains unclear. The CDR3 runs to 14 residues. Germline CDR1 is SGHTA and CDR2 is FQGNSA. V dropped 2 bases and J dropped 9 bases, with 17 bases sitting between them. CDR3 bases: TGTGCCAGCAGCTTACAGCCCATTGGATGGGGGCAGTACTTC. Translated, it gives CASSLQPIGWGQYF.

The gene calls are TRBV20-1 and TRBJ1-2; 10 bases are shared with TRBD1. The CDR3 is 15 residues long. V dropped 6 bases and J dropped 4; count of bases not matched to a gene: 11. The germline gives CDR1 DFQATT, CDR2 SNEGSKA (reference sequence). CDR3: CSAIKRTGGIYGYTF. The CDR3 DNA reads TGCAGTGCAATAAAGCGGACAGGGGGTATCTATGGCTACACCTTC.

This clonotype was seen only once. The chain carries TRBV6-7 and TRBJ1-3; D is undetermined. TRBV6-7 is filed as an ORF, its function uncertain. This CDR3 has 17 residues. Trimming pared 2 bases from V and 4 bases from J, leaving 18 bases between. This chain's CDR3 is CASSYTTRNRKGNTIYF. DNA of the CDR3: TGTGCCAGCAGTTACACCACCCGCAACCGAAAGGGAAACACCATATATTTT.

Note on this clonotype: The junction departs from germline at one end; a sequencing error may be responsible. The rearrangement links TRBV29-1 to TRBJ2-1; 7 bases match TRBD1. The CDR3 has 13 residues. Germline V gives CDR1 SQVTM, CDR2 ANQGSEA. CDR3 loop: CSIEQGSGYEQFF. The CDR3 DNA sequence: TGCAGCATTGAACAGGGGAGTGGTTACGAGCAGTTCTTC.

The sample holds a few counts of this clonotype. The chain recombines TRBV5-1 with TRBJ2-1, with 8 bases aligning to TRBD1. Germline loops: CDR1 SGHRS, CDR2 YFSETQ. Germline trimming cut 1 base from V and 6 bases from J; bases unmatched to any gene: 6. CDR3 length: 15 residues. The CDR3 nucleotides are TGCGCCAGCAGCTTGACGCAGGGGGCGTCCAATGAGCAGTTCTTC. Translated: CASSLTQGASNEQFF.

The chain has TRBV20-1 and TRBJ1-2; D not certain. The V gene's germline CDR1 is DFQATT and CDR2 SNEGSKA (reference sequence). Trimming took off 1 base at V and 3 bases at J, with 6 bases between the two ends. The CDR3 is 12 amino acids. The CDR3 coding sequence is TGCAGTGCTAGAGTAACAGACTATGGCTACACCTTC. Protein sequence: CSARVTDYGYTF.

The CDR3 bases are TGTGCCAGCAGTCCACCCACTGGCGGGGGGCGCAATGAGCAGTTCTTC. Amino acids: CASSPPTGGGRNEQFF. This chain joins TRBV28 and TRBJ2-1, with 8 bases fitting TRBD2. CDR3 length equals 16 residues. CDR1 and CDR2 (germline): MDHEN, SYDVKM. V trimming: 5 bases; J trimming: 6 bases; junction bases outside the gene matches: 12.

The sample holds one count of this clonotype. The CDR3 reads CASSLERGPYEQFF. Here the CDR3 DNA reads TGTGCCAGCAGCTTAGAGCGGGGCCCCTACGAGCAGTTCTTC. This rearrangement joins TRBV7-9 to TRBJ2-1; 7 bases agree with TRBD2. The V gene's germline CDR1 is SEHNR and CDR2 FQNEAQ (reference sequence). The CDR3 length is 14 residues. Trimming cost V 1 base and J 10 bases; bases outside gene matches: 7.

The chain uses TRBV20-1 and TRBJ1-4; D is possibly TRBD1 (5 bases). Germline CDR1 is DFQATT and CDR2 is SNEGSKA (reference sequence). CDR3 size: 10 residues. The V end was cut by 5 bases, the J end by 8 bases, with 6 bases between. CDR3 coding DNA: TGCAGTGCTTGGGACGAAAAACTGTTTTTT. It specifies CSAWDEKLFF.

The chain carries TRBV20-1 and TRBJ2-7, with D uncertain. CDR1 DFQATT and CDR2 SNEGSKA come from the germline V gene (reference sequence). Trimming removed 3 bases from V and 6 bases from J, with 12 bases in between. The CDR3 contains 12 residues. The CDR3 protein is CSASGTPSEQYF. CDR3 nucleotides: TGCAGTGCTAGTGGTACTCCCTCCGAGCAGTACTTC.

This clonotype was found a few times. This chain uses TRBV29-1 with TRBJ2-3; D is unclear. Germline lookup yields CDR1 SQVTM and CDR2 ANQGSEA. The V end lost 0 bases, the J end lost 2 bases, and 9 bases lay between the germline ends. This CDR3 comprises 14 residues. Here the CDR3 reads CSVEEGRFTDTQYF. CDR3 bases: TGCAGCGTTGAAGAAGGGCGATTCACAGATACGCAGTATTTT.

The CDR3 protein is CASSLRFGQLSNYGYTF. CDR3 in DNA: TGTGCCAGCAGTTTACGGTTCGGACAGCTTTCTAACTATGGCTACACCTTC. The chain combines TRBV27 with TRBJ1-2; weak D call: TRBD1 (6 bases). With 2 bases removed from V and 0 bases from J, the gap between germline ends came to 16 bases. CDR1 is MNHEY, CDR2 SMNVEV, per germline (reference sequence). The CDR3 extends over 17 amino acids.

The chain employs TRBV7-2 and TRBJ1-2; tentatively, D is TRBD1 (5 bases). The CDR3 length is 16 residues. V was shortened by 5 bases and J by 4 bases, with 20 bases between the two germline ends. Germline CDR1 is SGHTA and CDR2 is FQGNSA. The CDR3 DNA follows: TGTGCCAGCAGCCTATATCCACGGGACGTGGGCTATGGCTACACCTTC. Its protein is CASSLYPRDVGYGYTF.

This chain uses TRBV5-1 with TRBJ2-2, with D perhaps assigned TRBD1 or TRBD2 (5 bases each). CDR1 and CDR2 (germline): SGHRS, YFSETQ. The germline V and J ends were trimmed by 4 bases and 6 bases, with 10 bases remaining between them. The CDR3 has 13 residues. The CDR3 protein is CASSERGAGELFF. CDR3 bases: TGCGCCAGCAGCGAGAGGGGTGCCGGGGAGCTGTTTTTT.